This T cell receptor beta chain was recovered during a study of tumor and adjacent non-tumor tissue in lung cancer. Across the whole study: On average, productive TCRbeta reads reached about 4.2 million per sample.

This sample's RNA came from whole unsorted tissue. More than 3 cm separated this lung sample from the edge of the tumor. The library came from three nested PCR rounds adapted from ARM-PCR protocols. From the multiplex PCR reads, TCRdb called clonotypes with MiXCR, one entry per CDR3 protein. The sample consists of some 51,000 distinct CDR3 sequences, more than 55% of them appearing once. General study findings and limits: Higher tumor TCR diversity was associated with shorter survival.

Comments on this clonotype: What it binds is not known. A much larger clonotype is one base distant, so this may be a read error.

V gave up 5 bases and J gave up 4 bases, with 11 bases separating them. The CDR3 has 14 amino acids. Germline loops: CDR1 SEHNR, CDR2 FQNEAQ (reference sequence). The receptor was derived from a woman in her 70s with non-small cell lung cancer. The chain employs TRBV7-9 and TRBJ2-2; no reliable D call. Sequenced material: distant non-tumor lung tissue. The CDR3: CASSVSVGTGELFF. The DNA for the CDR3 is TGTGCCAGCAGCGTCTCAGTGGGCACCGGGGAGCTGTTTTTT. The full variable domain, its missing parts supplied by reference TRBV7-9 and TRBJ2-2, is DTGVSQNPRHKITKRGQNVTFRCDPISEHNRLYWYRQTLGQGPEFLTYFQNEAQLEKSRLLSDRFSAERPKGSFSTLEIQRTEQGDSAMYLCASSVSVGTGELFFGEGSRLTVL.